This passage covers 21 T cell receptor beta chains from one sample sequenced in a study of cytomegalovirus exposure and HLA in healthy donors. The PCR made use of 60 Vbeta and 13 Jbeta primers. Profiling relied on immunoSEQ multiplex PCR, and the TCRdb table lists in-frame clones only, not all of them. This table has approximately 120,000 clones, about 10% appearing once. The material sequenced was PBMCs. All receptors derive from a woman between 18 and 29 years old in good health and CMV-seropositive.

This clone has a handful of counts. The CDR3 sequence: CAWGQQGNWGEQYF. Here the CDR3 DNA reads TGTGCCTGGGGTCAACAGGGTAACTGGGGCGAGCAGTACTTC. The V call is TRBV30, the J call TRBJ2-7, with D perhaps TRBD1 (6 bases). Germline V gives CDR1 GTSNPN, CDR2 SVGIG (reference sequence). Trimming removed 5 bases from V and 6 bases from J, with 20 bases in between. The CDR3 is 14 residues long.

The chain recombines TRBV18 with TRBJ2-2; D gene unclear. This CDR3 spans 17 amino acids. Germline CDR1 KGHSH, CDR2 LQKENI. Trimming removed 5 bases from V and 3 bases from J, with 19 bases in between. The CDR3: CASSTPLSEPDTGELFF. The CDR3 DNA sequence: TGTGCCAGCTCAACCCCCTTGTCGGAGCCCGACACCGGGGAGCTGTTTTTT.

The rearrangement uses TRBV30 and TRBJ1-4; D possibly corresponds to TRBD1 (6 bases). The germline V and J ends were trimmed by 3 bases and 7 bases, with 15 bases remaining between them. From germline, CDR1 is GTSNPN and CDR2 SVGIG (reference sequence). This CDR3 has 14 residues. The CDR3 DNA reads TGTGCCTGGAGCGCCGTGACAGGCGGTGAAAAACTGTTTTTT. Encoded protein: CAWSAVTGGEKLFF.

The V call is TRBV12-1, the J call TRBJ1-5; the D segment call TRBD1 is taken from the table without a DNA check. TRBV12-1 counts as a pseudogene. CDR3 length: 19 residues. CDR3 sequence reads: CASSSPWDRGTTSNQPQHF. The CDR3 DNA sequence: TGTGCCAGCAGCTCGCCTTGGGACAGGGGAACTACCTCCAATCAGCCCCAGCATTTT.

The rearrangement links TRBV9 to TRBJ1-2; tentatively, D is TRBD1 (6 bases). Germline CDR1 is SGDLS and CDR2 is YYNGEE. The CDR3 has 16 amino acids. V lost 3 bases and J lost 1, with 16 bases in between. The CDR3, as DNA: TGTGCCAGCAGCGCAGGGCTGACAGGAATTAACTATGGCTACACCTTC. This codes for CASSAGLTGINYGYTF. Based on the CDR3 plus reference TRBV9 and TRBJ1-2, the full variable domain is DSGVTQTPKHLITATGQRVTLRCSPRSGDLSVYWYQQSLDQGLQFLIQYYNGEERAKGNILERFSAQQFPDLHSELNLSSLELGDSALYFCASSAGLTGINYGYTFGSGTRLTVV.

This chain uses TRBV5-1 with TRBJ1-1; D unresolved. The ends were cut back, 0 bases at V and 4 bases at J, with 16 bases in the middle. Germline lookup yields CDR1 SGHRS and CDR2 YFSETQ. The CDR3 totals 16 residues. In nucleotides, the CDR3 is TGCGCCAGCAGCTTGGCCGGCGGTCGATTCGGCACTGAAGCTTTCTTT. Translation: CASSLAGGRFGTEAFF. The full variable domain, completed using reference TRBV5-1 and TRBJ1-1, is KAGVTQTPRYLIKTRGQQVTLSCSPISGHRSVSWYQQTPGQGLQFLFEYFSETQRNKGNFPGRFSGRQFSNSRSEMNVSTLELGDSALYLCASSLAGGRFGTEAFFGQGTRLTVV.

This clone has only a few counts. CDR3 nucleotides: TGCAGCACCAAGCCCGGGACAGACTACAATGAGCAGTTCTTC. Protein product: CSTKPGTDYNEQFF. The chain couples TRBV29-1 to TRBJ2-1; 7 bases map to TRBD1. The CDR3 runs to 14 residues. Unmatched junction bases numbered 10, after V lost 8 bases and J lost 3 bases. Germline V gene lookup returns CDR1 SQVTM and CDR2 ANQGSEA.

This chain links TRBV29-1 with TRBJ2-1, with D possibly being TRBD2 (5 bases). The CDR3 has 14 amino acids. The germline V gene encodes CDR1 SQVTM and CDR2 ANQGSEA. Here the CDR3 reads CSRWSGSSYNEQFF. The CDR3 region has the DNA TGCAGTCGCTGGTCGGGGAGCTCCTACAATGAGCAGTTCTTC.

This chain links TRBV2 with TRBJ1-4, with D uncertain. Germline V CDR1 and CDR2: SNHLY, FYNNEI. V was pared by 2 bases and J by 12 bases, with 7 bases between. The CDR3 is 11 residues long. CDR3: CASSEWGELFF. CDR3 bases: TGTGCCAGCAGTGAATGGGGAGAACTGTTTTTT.

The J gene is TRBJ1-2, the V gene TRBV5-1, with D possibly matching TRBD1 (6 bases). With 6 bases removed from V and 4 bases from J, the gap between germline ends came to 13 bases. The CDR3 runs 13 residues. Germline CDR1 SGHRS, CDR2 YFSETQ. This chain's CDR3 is CASNPGQRYGYTF. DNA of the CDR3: TGCGCCAGCAACCCTGGACAGCGCTATGGCTACACCTTC.

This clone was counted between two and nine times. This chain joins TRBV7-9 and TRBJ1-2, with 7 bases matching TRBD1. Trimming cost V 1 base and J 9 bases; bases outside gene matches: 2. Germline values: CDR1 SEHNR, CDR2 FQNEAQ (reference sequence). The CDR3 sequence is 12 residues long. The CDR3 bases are TGTGCCAGCAGCTTAGACAGGGGCAGCTACACCTTC. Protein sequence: CASSLDRGSYTF.

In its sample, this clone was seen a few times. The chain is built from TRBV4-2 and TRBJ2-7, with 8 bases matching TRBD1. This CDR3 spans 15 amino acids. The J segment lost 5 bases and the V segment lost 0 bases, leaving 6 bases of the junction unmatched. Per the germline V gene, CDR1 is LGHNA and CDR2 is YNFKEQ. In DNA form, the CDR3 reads TGTGCCAGCAGCCAAGATCAGGGGGCGGGTAACGAGCAGTACTTC. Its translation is CASSQDQGAGNEQYF.

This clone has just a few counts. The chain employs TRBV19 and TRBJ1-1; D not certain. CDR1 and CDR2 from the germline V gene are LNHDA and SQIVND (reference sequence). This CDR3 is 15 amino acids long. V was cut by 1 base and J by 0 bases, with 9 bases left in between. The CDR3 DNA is TGTGCCAGTAGTATAGGGCCAGGCTTGAACACTGAAGCTTTCTTT. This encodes CASSIGPGLNTEAFF.

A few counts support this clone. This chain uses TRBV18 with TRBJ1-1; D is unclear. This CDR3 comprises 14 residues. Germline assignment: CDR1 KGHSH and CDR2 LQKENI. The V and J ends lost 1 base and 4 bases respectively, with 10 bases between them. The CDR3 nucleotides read TGTGCCAGCTCACCACTGGGCATGGGCACTGAAGCTTTCTTT. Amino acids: CASSPLGMGTEAFF.

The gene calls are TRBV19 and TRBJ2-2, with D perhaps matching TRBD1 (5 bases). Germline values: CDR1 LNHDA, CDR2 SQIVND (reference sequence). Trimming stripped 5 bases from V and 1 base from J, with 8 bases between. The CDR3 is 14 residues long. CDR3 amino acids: CASSLDRNTGELFF. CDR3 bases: TGTGCCAGTAGTCTCGACAGGAACACCGGGGAGCTGTTTTTT.

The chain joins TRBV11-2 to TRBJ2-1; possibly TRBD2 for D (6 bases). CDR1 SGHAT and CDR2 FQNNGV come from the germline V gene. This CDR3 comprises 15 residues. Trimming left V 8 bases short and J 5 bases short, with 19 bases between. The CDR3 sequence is CASPSTGEKDNEQFF. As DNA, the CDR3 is TGTGCCAGCCCCTCAACGGGGGAGAAGGACAATGAGCAGTTCTTC.

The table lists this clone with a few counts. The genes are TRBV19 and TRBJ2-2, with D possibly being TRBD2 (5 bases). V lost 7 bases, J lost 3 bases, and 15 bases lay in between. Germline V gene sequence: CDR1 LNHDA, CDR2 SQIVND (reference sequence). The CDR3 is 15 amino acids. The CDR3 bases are TGTGCCAGTACGAGGGCCACACGGGACACCGGGGAGCTGTTTTTT. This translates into CASTRATRDTGELFF.

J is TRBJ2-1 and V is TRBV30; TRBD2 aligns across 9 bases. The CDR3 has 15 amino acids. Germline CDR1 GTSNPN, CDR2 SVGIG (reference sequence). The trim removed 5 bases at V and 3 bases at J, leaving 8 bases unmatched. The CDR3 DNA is TGTGCCTGGGAAGAAGGAGCGGGAGGCTACAATGAGCAGTTCTTC. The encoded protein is CAWEEGAGGYNEQFF. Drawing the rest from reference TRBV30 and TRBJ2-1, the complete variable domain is SQTIHQWPATLVQPVGSPLSLECTVEGTSNPNLYWYRQAAGRGLQLLFYSVGIGQISSEVPQNLSASRPQDRQFILSSKKLLLSDSGFYLCAWEEGAGGYNEQFFGPGTRLTVL.

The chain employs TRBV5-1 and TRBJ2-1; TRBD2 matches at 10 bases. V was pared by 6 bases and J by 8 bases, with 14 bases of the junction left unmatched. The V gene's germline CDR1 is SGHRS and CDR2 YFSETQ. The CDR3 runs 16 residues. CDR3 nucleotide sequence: TGCGCCAGCACAGATAAAGCCGGGACTAGCGTCGATGAGCAGTTCTTC. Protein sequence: CASTDKAGTSVDEQFF.

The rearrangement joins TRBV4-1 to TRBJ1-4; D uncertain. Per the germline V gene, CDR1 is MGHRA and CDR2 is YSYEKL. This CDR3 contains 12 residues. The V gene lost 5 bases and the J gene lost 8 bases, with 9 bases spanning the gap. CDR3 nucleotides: TGCGCCAGCAGCACACCTGCCGAAAAACTGTTTTTT. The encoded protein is CASSTPAEKLFF.

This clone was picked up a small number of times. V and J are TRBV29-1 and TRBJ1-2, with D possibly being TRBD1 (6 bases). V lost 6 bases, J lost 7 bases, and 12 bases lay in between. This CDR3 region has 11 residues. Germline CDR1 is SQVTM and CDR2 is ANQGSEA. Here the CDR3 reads CSVGDTLGYTF. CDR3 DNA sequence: TGCAGCGTCGGGGACACCCTTGGCTACACCTTC.